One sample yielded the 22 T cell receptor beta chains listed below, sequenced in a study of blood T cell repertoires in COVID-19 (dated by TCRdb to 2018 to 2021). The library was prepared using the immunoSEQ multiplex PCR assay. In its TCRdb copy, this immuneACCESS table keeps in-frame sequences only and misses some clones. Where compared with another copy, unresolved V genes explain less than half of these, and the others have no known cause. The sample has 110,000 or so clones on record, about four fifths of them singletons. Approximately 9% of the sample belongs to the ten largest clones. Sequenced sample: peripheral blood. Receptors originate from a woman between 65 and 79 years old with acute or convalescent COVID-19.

The CDR3 region has the DNA TGTGCCAGCAGGGTCGGTCGGGGCGGGAGGTCCGATACGCAGTATTTT. It yields the protein CASRVGRGGRSDTQYF. The gene calls are TRBV27 and TRBJ2-3; 8 positions agree with TRBD2. The CDR3 runs to 16 residues. The V segment lost 6 bases and the J segment 6 bases; nucleotides outside the gene matches: 14. Germline CDR1 and CDR2: MNHEY and SMNVEV (reference sequence).

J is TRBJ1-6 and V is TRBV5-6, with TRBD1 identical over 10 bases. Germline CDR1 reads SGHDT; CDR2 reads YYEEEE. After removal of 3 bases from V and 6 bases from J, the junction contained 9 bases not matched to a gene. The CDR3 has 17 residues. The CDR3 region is CASSSMRDRGINSPLHF. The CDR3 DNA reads TGTGCCAGCAGCTCCATGCGGGACAGGGGAATTAATTCACCCCTCCACTTT.

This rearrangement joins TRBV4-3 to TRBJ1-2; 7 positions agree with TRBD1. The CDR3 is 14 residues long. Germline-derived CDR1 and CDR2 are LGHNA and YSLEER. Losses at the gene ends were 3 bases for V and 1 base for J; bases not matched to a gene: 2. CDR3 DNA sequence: TGCGCCAGCAGCCATGACAGGGATAACTATGGCTACACCTTC. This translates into CASSHDRDNYGYTF.

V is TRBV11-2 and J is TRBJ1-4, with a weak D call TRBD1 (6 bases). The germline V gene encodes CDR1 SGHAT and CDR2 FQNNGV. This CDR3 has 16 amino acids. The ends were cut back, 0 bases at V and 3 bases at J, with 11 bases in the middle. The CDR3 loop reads CASSLDRGGANEKLFF. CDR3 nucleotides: TGTGCCAGCAGCTTAGATCGAGGGGGGGCTAATGAAAAACTGTTTTTT.

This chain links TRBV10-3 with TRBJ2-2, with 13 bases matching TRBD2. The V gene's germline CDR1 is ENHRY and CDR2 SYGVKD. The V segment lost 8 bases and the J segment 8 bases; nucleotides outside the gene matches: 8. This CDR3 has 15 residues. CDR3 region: CAIARTSGGPGELFF. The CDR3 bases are TGTGCCATCGCAAGGACTAGCGGGGGTCCTGGGGAGCTGTTTTTT.

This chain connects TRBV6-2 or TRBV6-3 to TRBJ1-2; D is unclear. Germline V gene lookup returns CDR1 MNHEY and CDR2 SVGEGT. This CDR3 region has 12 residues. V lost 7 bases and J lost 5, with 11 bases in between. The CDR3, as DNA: TGTGCCAGCACCCCCGATGCGTATGGCTACACCTTC. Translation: CASTPDAYGYTF.

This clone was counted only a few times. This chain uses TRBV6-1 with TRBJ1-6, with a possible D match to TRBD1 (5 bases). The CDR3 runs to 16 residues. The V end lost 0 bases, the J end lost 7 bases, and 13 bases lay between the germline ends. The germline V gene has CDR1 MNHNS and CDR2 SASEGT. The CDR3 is CASSEADRGWNSPLHF. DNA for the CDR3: TGTGCCAGCAGTGAAGCAGACCGGGGGTGGAATTCACCCCTCCACTTT.

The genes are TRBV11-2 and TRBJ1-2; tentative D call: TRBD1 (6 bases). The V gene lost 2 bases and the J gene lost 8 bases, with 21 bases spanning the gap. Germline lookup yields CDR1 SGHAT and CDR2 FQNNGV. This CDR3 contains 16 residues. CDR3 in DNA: TGTGCCAGCAGCTTATCGGGGGGCAACACGGGGCAAGGCTACACCTTC. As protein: CASSLSGGNTGQGYTF.

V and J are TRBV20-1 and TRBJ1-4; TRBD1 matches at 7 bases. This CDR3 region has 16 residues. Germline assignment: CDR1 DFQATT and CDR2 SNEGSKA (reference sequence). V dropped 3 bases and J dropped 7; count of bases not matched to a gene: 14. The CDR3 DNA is TGCAGTGCTAGTATCTTGCGGACAGGTGGGAGTGAAAAACTGTTTTTT. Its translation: CSASILRTGGSEKLFF.

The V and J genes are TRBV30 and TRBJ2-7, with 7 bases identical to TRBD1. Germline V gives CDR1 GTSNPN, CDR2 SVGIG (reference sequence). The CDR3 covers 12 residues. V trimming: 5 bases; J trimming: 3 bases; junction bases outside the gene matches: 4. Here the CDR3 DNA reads TGTGCCTGGGACAGGGACGTCTACGAGCAGTACTTC. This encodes CAWDRDVYEQYF.

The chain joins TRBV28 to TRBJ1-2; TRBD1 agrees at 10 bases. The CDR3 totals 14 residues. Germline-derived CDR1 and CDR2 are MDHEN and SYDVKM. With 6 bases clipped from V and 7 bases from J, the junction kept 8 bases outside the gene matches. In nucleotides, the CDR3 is TGTGCCAGCAGCTCGACAGGGGGCAGTGGTGGCTACACCTTC. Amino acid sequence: CASSSTGGSGGYTF.

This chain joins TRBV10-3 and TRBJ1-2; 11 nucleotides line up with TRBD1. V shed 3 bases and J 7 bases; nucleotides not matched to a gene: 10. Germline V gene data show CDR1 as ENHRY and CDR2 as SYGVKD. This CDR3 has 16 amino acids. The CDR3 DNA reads TGTGCCATCAGTGATCCTACTGGACAGGGGGCACTTGGCTACACCTTC. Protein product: CAISDPTGQGALGYTF.

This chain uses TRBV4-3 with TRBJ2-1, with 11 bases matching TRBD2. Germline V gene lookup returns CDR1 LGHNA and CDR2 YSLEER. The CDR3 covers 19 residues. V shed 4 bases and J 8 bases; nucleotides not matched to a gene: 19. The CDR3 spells CASSLRFETSGVRSYEQFF. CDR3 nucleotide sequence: TGCGCCAGCAGCCTTAGATTCGAGACTAGCGGGGTAAGGAGCTATGAGCAGTTCTTC.

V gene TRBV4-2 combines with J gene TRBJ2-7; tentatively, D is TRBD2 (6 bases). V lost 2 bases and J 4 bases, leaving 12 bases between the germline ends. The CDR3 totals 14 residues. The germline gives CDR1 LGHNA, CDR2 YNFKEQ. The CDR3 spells CASSQNLAVYEQYF. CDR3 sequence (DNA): TGTGCCAGCAGCCAAAACTTAGCGGTATACGAGCAGTACTTC.

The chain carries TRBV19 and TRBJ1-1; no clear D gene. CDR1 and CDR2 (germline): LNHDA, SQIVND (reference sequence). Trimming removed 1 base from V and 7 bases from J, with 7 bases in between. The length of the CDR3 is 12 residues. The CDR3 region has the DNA TGTGCCAGTAGTATAGGAACAGTTGAAGCTTTCTTT. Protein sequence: CASSIGTVEAFF.

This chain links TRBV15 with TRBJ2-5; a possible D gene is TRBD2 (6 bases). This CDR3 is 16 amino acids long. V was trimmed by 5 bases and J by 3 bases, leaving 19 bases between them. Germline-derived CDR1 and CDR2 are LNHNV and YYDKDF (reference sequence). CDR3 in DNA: TGTGCCACCAGCCAACTACCCAGGGAGGTGAAAGAGACCCAGTACTTC. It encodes CATSQLPREVKETQYF.

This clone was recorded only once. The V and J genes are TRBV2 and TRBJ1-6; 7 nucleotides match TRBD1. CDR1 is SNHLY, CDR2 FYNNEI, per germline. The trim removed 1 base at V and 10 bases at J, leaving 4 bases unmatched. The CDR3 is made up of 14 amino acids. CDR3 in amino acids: CASSEEQGRSPLHF. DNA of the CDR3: TGTGCCAGCAGTGAAGAACAGGGGAGGTCACCCCTCCACTTT.

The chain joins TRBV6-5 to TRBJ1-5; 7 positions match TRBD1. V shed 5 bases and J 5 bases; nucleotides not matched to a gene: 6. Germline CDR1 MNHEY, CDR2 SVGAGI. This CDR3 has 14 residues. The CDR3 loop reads CASSLRDRDQPQHF. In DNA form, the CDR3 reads TGTGCCAGCAGTCTCCGGGACAGAGATCAGCCCCAGCATTTT.

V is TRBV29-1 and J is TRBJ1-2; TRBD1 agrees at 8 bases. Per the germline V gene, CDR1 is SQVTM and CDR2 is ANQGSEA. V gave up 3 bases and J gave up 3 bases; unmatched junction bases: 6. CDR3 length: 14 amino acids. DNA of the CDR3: TGCAGCGTTGATTGGGCAGGGGGCGACTATGGCTACACCTTC. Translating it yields CSVDWAGGDYGYTF. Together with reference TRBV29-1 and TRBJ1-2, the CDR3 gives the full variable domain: SAVISQKPSRDICQRGTSLTIQCQVDSQVTMMFWYRQQPGQSLTLIATANQGSEATYESGFVIDKFPISRPNLTFSTLTVSNMSPEDSSIYLCSVDWAGGDYGYTFGSGTRLTVV.

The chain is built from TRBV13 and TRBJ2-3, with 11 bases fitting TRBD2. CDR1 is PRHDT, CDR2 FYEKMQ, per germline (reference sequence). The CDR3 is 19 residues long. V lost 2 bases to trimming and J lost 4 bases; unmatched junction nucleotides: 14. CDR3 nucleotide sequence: TGTGCCAGCAGCTTACGTAGCGGGAGGGCCCCGGTAGGGGCAGATACGCAGTATTTT. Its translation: CASSLRSGRAPVGADTQYF.

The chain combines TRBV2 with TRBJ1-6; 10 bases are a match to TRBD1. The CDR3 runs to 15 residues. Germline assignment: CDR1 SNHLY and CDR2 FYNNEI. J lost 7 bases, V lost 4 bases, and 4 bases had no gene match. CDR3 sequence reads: CASSGGTGENSPLHF. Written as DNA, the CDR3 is TGTGCCAGCAGTGGTGGGACAGGGGAAAATTCACCCCTCCACTTT. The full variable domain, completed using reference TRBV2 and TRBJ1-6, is EPEVTQTPSHQVTQMGQEVILRCVPISNHLYFYWYRQILGQKVEFLVSFYNNEISEKSEIFDDQFSVERPDGSNFTLKIRSTKLEDSAMYFCASSGGTGENSPLHFGNGTRLTVT.

CDR3 loop: CAWSNRGSRNEQFF. CDR3 DNA sequence: TGTGCCTGGAGTAACAGGGGGAGTAGGAATGAGCAGTTCTTC. The chain combines TRBV30 with TRBJ2-1, with 8 positions matching TRBD1. V trimming: 2 bases; J trimming: 7 bases; junction bases outside the gene matches: 7. The CDR3 runs to 14 residues. Germline CDR1 reads GTSNPN; CDR2 reads SVGIG (reference sequence). The full variable domain, completed using reference TRBV30 and TRBJ2-1, is SQTIHQWPATLVQPVGSPLSLECTVEGTSNPNLYWYRQAAGRGLQLLFYSVGIGQISSEVPQNLSASRPQDRQFILSSKKLLLSDSGFYLCAWSNRGSRNEQFFGPGTRLTVL.